This entry lists 21 T cell receptor beta chains sequenced from one sample in a study of Ad26.COV2.S vaccination and SARS-CoV-2 variants. Treatment described: some 20 received Ad26.COV2.S at low or high dose, single or two shots; roughly five received placebo; per-sample allocation not given. On day 63 after the first injection, vaccine and placebo recipients gave samples. Profiled with immunoSEQ multiplex PCR; TCRdb holds only in-frame clones, not every one. The sample consists of 400,000 or so clones, around nine tenths of them appearing once. This specimen was peripheral blood, taken in a trial of Ad26.COV2.S vaccine versus placebo. The source of these receptors is a person aged 18 to 59 who received the Ad26.COV2.S COVID-19 vaccine or a placebo.

CDR3 nucleotides: TGTGCCAGCAGCTTGGGGCAGGGGGCGATTGGCTATGGCTACACCTTC. It translates to CASSLGQGAIGYGYTF. The V and J genes are TRBV7-6 and TRBJ1-2, with 8 bases lining up with TRBD1. V gave up 3 bases and J gave up 4 bases; unmatched junction bases: 10. The CDR3 loop spans 16 amino acids. CDR1 is SGHVS, CDR2 FNYEAQ, per germline.

The gene calls are TRBV2 and TRBJ2-1; D may be TRBD2 (6 bases). Germline V gives CDR1 SNHLY, CDR2 FYNNEI. The CDR3 runs 15 residues. The V end lost 5 bases, the J end lost 1 base, and 12 bases lay between the germline ends. DNA for the CDR3: TGTGCCAGCAGTCTTAATAGCGGATCCTACAATGAGCAGTTCTTC. Its protein is CASSLNSGSYNEQFF.

This rearrangement joins TRBV3-1 (or the pseudogene TRBV3-2) to TRBJ2-3; D gene unclear. Trimming cost V 3 bases and J 0 bases, with 13 bases left between them. The CDR3 totals 16 residues. CDR1 LGHDT and CDR2 YNNKEL come from the germline V gene (reference sequence). In DNA, the CDR3 is TGTGCCAGCAGCCATATACGTCCCGACAGCACAGATACGCAGTATTTT. Amino acid sequence: CASSHIRPDSTDTQYF.

This clone was observed a single time. This chain connects TRBV6-5 to TRBJ1-5; no clear D gene. Per the germline V gene, CDR1 is MNHEY and CDR2 is SVGAGI. Trimming took 4 bases from V and 2 from J, leaving 12 bases between them. The CDR3 extends over 15 amino acids. CDR3 sequence reads: CASSSDWGGNQPQHF. CDR3 coding DNA: TGTGCCAGCAGTTCAGACTGGGGTGGCAATCAGCCCCAGCATTTT.

This clone was detected once. Here the CDR3 DNA reads TGTGCCAGCAGTTATGTCGGCGTTACCACCGGCTACACCTTC. Its translation: CASSYVGVTTGYTF. The chain employs TRBV6-2 or TRBV6-3 and TRBJ1-2; the D is unclear. Between the trimmed V and J ends, which lost 3 bases and 8 bases, there was a span of 16 bases. Germline V gives CDR1 MNHEY, CDR2 SVGEGT. CDR3 length: 14 amino acids.

The chain recombines TRBV5-6 with TRBJ1-3, with D possibly being TRBD1 (5 bases). V gave up 0 bases and J gave up 0 bases, with 16 bases separating them. Per germline, CDR1 SGHDT and CDR2 YYEEEE. The CDR3 consists of 18 residues. The CDR3 DNA reads TGTGCCAGCAGCTTGGTAGGGGTAACGGGGGTCTCTGGAAACACCATATATTTT. This translates into CASSLVGVTGVSGNTIYF.

The gene calls are TRBV4-2 and TRBJ1-1; the D is unclear. The CDR3 sequence is 14 residues long. Germline-derived CDR1 and CDR2 are LGHNA and YNFKEQ. Trimming took 2 bases from V and 0 from J, leaving 7 bases between them. CDR3 region: CASSQTGLNTEAFF. The DNA for the CDR3 is TGTGCCAGCAGCCAAACGGGTCTGAACACTGAAGCTTTCTTT.

The chain combines TRBV2 with TRBJ1-1; D is undetermined. Germline lookup yields CDR1 SNHLY and CDR2 FYNNEI. The CDR3 sequence is 13 residues long. Trimming stripped 8 bases from V and 0 bases from J, with 10 bases between. The CDR3 reads CASGRAMNTEAFF. CDR3 coding DNA: TGTGCCAGCGGGAGGGCTATGAACACTGAAGCTTTCTTT.

This clone was picked up a small number of times. The chain is built from TRBV19 and TRBJ1-6, with D unclear. The germline gives CDR1 LNHDA, CDR2 SQIVND (reference sequence). The CDR3 covers 12 residues. Trimming removed 6 bases from V and 3 bases from J, with 3 bases in between. CDR3 nucleotides: TGTGCCAGTAGAAACTATAATTCACCCCTCCACTTT. Residues: CASRNYNSPLHF. Full variable domain (remainder filled in from reference TRBV19 and TRBJ1-6): DGGITQSPKYLFRKEGQNVTLSCEQNLNHDAMYWYRQDPGQGLRLIYYSQIVNDFQKGDIAEGYSVSREKKESFPLTVTSAQKNPTAFYLCASRNYNSPLHFGNGTRLTVT.

J is TRBJ2-7 and V is TRBV2, with 8 bases matching TRBD1. The CDR3 sequence is 15 residues long. Germline CDR1 and CDR2: SNHLY and FYNNEI. V shed 3 bases, J shed 4 bases, and the junction held 8 bases outside the gene matches. CDR3 region: CASSEGTGTLYEQYF. Here the CDR3 DNA reads TGTGCCAGCAGTGAGGGGACAGGAACTTTGTACGAGCAGTACTTC.

The CDR3 region has the DNA TGTGCCAGCTCTCCCGACGGAACAGATACGCAGTATTTT. Translated: CASSPDGTDTQYF. The chain joins TRBV18 to TRBJ2-3, with no clear D. V was shortened by 6 bases and J by 3 bases, with 10 bases between the two germline ends. The V gene's germline CDR1 is KGHSH and CDR2 LQKENI. The CDR3 loop spans 13 amino acids. Full variable domain (missing parts from reference TRBV18 and TRBJ2-3): NAGVMQNPRHLVRRRGQEARLRCSPMKGHSHVYWYRQLPEEGLKFMVYLQKENIIDESGMPKERFSAEFPKEGPSILRIQQVVRGDSAAYFCASSPDGTDTQYFGPGTRLTVL.

This chain joins TRBV4-3 and TRBJ2-2, with 7 bases lining up with TRBD1. The germline V gene encodes CDR1 LGHNA and CDR2 YSLEER. J was trimmed by 3 bases and V by 1 base; bases with no gene match: 14. The CDR3 extends over 19 amino acids. CDR3 protein: CASSQGFFSRGRDTGELFF. CDR3 nucleotides: TGCGCCAGCAGCCAAGGATTCTTTTCAAGGGGGCGGGACACCGGGGAGCTGTTTTTT.

The gene calls are TRBV12-3 or TRBV12-4 and TRBJ1-3, with D uncertain. V lost 6 bases, J lost 2 bases, and 8 bases lay in between. The CDR3 spans 13 residues. The CDR3 loop is CASRSGAGNTIYF. CDR3 in DNA: TGTGCCAGCAGGTCGGGAGCTGGAAACACCATATATTTT.

The chain combines TRBV5-1 with TRBJ2-1; D may be TRBD2 (5 bases). Germline V gives CDR1 SGHRS, CDR2 YFSETQ. The V end lost 4 bases, the J end lost 0 bases, and 14 bases lay between the germline ends. This CDR3 contains 16 residues. CDR3 bases: TGCGCCAGCAGCCCCCCGAGGGAAATCTCCTACAATGAGCAGTTCTTC. Translation: CASSPPREISYNEQFF.

The gene calls are TRBV5-6 and TRBJ2-5, with TRBD2 matching over 10 bases. Germline V gene sequence: CDR1 SGHDT, CDR2 YYEEEE. V lost 0 bases, J lost 0 bases, and 5 bases stayed unmatched. The CDR3 is made up of 17 amino acids. For the CDR3, the DNA is TGTGCCAGCAGCTTGGGCCTAGCGGGGGAGGACCAAGAGACCCAGTACTTC. Translating it yields CASSLGLAGEDQETQYF.

This clone was detected only once. This sequence joins TRBV19 and TRBJ1-4; the D gene is possibly TRBD1 (6 bases). The germline CDR1 and CDR2 sequences are LNHDA and SQIVND (reference sequence). CDR3 length equals 14 residues. With 9 bases removed from V and 4 bases from J, the gap between germline ends came to 15 bases. CDR3 in DNA: TGTGCCAGAACCGAGGACAGTCATAATGAAAAACTGTTTTTT. Translation gives CARTEDSHNEKLFF.

Note on this clone: This CDR3 is also generated by other DNA sequences in the sample. This rearrangement joins TRBV7-2 to TRBJ1-2; TRBD1 might be the D (5 bases). The germline V and J ends were trimmed by 4 bases and 5 bases, with 11 bases remaining between them. This CDR3 comprises 13 residues. The germline V gene encodes CDR1 SGHTA and CDR2 FQGNSA. The CDR3 bases are TGTGCCAGCAGCTCACAGGTGCTTTATGGCTACACCTTC. Translated, it gives CASSSQVLYGYTF.

This rearrangement joins TRBV7-9 to TRBJ1-6, with 7 bases lining up with TRBD1. V shed 5 bases and J 6 bases; nucleotides not matched to a gene: 7. The CDR3 is 15 amino acids. Germline-derived CDR1 and CDR2 are SEHNR and FQNEAQ (reference sequence). The CDR3 spells CASSTDRAGNSPLHF. The CDR3 DNA sequence: TGTGCCAGCAGCACTGACAGGGCTGGTAATTCACCCCTCCACTTT.

The CDR3 spells CAGRTGQHNSPLHF. The CDR3 nucleotides read TGTGCCGGCCGTACGGGACAGCATAATTCACCCCTCCACTTT. The V gene is TRBV6-5, the J gene TRBJ1-6; 7 nucleotides agree with TRBD1. Germline V gene lookup returns CDR1 MNHEY and CDR2 SVGAGI. The CDR3 contains 14 residues. V lost 11 bases and J lost 5; bases outside the gene matches: 9.

The rearrangement joins TRBV7-2 to TRBJ1-5; TRBD1 is a possible D gene (6 bases). CDR1 is SGHTA and CDR2 is FQGNSA in the germline V gene. The CDR3 extends over 15 amino acids. V lost 1 base and J 8 bases, leaving 15 bases between the germline ends. The CDR3 region is CASSLGTGAREPQHF. CDR3 sequence (DNA): TGTGCCAGCAGCTTAGGTACGGGGGCGAGGGAGCCCCAGCATTTT. Full variable domain (remainder filled in from reference TRBV7-2 and TRBJ1-5): GAGVSQSPSNKVTEKGKDVELRCDPISGHTALYWYRQSLGQGLEFLIYFQGNSAPDKSGLPSDRFSAERTGGSVSTLTIQRTQQEDSAVYLCASSLGTGAREPQHFGDGTRLSIL.

The genes are TRBV7-9 and TRBJ2-3; no firm D call. Germline V gene lookup returns CDR1 SEHNR and CDR2 FQNEAQ (reference sequence). V lost 0 bases, J lost 3 bases, and 13 bases lay in between. The CDR3 is made up of 16 amino acids. The CDR3 coding sequence is TGTGCCAGCAGCTTAGCACCCCCAGGAGAGACAGATACGCAGTATTTT. Protein product: CASSLAPPGETDTQYF.